This T cell receptor beta chain was documented in a study of patients and donors after allogeneic stem cell transplantation. This CDR3 has 14 residues. Trimming stripped 0 bases from V and 3 bases from J, with 6 bases between. Germline CDR1 and CDR2: MNHEY and SMNVEV (reference sequence). TCRdb reprocessed the RT-PCR reads with MiXCR, giving one entry per CDR3 protein. The sample holds under 30,000 distinct CDR3 sequences, roughly 43% seen once. The source is a human donor who was either an allogeneic HSCT recipient or a stem cell or donor lymphocyte infusion donor (not recorded which). It is not recorded whose cells these are; they may come from a transplant donor. Material: blood, either unsorted or a sorted T cell fraction (not recorded which). The chain combines TRBV27 with TRBJ1-5; D unresolved. This chain's CDR3 is CASSLSGYNQPQHF. CDR3 nucleotide sequence: TGTGCCAGCAGTTTATCCGGCTACAATCAGCCCCAGCATTTT.